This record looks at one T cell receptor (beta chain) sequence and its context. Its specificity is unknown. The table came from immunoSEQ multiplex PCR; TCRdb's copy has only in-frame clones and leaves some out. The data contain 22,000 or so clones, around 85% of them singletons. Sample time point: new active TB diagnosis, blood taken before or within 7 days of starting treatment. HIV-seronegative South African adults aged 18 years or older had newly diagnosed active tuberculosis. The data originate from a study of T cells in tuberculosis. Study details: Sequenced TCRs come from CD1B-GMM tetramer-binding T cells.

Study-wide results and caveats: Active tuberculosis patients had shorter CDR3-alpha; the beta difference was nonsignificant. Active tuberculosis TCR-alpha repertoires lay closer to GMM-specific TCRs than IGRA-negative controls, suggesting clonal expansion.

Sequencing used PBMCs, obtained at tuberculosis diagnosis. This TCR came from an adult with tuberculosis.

The CDR3 DNA reads TGTGCCAGTAGAATCCTCCCCTACAATGAGCAGTTCTTC. Translated: CASRILPYNEQFF. The chain employs TRBV19 and TRBJ2-1, with D unclear. The CDR3 consists of 13 residues. CDR1 is LNHDA, CDR2 SQIVND, per germline (reference sequence). V lost 6 bases, J lost 2 bases, and 8 bases lay in between.